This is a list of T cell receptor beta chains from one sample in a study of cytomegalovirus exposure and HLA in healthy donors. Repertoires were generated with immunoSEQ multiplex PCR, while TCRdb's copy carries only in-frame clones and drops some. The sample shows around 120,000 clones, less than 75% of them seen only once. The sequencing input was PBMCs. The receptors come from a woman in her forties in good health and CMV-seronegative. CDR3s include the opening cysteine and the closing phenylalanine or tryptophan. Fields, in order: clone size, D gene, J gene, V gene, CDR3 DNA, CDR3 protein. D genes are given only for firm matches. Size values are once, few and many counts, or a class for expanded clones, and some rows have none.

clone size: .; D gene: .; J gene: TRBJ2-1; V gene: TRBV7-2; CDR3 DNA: TGTGCCAGCAGCCAAGCTCAGGGGGAGCAGTTCTTC; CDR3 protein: CASSQAQGEQFF
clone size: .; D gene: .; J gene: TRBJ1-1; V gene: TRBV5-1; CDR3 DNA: TGCGCCAGCAGCCCACACCAGGGATACAACACTGAAGCTTTCTTT; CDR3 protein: CASSPHQGYNTEAFF
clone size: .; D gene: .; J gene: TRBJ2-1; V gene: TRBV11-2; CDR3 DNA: TGTGCCAGCAGTACGGGGCGGGGGCCGGGTGAGCAGTTCTTC; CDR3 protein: CASSTGRGPGEQFF
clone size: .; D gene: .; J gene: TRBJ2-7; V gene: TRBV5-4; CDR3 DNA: TGTGCCAGCAGTCCCCAACCCGGGTCCTCCTACGAGCAGTACTTC; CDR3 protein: CASSPQPGSSYEQYF
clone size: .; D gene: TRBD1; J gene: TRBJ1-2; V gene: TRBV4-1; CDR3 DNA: TGCGCCAGCAGCCAGGAAGGGGGCTCGGTTTATGGCTACACCTTC; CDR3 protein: CASSQEGGSVYGYTF
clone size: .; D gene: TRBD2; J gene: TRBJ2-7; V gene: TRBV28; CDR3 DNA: TGTGCCAGCTCCCGCGGGGGGGCTCAGGTTTACGAGCAGTACTTC; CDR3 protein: CASSRGGAQVYEQYF
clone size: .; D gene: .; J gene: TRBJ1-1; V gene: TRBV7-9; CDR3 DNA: TGTGCCAGCAGCAGAGGGCGCATGAACACTGAAGCTTTCTTT; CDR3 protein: CASSRGRMNTEAFF
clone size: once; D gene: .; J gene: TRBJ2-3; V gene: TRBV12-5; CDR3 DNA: TGTGCTAGTGGGCCGGGACTGGCTAACGTTGTCGGCTATGATACGCAGTATTTT; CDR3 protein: CASGPGLANVVGYDTQYF
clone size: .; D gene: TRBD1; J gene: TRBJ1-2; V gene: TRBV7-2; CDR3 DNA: TGTGCCAGCAGCCTCGGAGGGGGCGCGATCTATGGCTACACCTTC; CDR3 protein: CASSLGGGAIYGYTF
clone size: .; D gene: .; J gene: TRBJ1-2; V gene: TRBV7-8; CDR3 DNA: TGTGCCAGCAGCTCCTACAGGATGGGCTATGGCTACACCTTC; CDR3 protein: CASSSYRMGYGYTF
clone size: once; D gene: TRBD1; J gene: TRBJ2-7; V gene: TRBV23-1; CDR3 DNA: TGCGCCAGCAGTCAACGGGACAGGAGCTCCTACGAGCAGTACTTC; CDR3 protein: CASSQRDRSSYEQYF
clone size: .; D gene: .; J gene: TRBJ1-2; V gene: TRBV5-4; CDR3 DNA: TGTGCCAGCAGCTCACCGACTTTGGATTATGGCTACACCTTC; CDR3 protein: CASSSPTLDYGYTF
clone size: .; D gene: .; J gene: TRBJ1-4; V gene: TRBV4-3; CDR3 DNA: TGCGCCAGCAGCCAAGCGTCAGCGGGGCTCGGCCTTGTGAGTAATGAAAAACTGTTTTTT; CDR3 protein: CASSQASAGLGLVSNEKLFF
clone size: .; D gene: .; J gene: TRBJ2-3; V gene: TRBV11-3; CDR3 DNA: TGTGCCAGCAGCTTAGGCCTGGGATGGGGTCCTGACAGAGATACGCAGTATTTT; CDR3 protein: CASSLGLGWGPDRDTQYF